The rows below give T cell receptor beta chains drawn from one sample of a study of T cell responses to AZD1222 COVID-19 vaccine. Using immunoSEQ multiplex PCR, the repertoire was profiled, and TCRdb retains in-frame clones only, with some absent. This sample carries about 140,000 clones, approximately 95% of them seen once, and the ten largest clones take more than 0.7%. The sample was peripheral blood, taken on day 0 of MenACWY control vaccination. All receptors derive from an adult in good health. CDR3s include the opening cysteine and the closing phenylalanine or tryptophan. The order of the fields is J gene, D gene, clone size, V gene, CDR3 protein, CDR3 DNA. D genes are given only for firm matches. Expanded clones are given a class, and other clones once, few, many or no size at all.

j_call: TRBJ2-7
d_call: .
clone_size: .
v_call: TRBV5-5
cdr3_aa: CASSFEGGRSYEQYF
cdr3_nt: TGTGCCAGCAGCTTTGAGGGAGGTCGCTCCTACGAGCAGTACTTC

j_call: TRBJ1-2
d_call: .
clone_size: .
v_call: TRBV5-4
cdr3_aa: CASSLPGLSIYGYTF
cdr3_nt: TGTGCCAGCAGCTTACCGGGACTCAGTATCTATGGCTACACCTTC

j_call: TRBJ2-5
d_call: .
clone_size: .
v_call: TRBV3-1/TRBV3-2
cdr3_aa: CASSQEIGPQETQYF
cdr3_nt: TGTGCCAGCAGCCAAGAGATCGGCCCTCAAGAGACCCAGTACTTC

j_call: TRBJ1-1
d_call: TRBD1
clone_size: .
v_call: TRBV6-5
cdr3_aa: CASSYLRQGTDTEAFF
cdr3_nt: TGTGCCAGCAGTTACCTACGACAGGGGACGGACACTGAAGCTTTCTTT

j_call: TRBJ1-1
d_call: TRBD1
clone_size: .
v_call: TRBV19
cdr3_aa: CASSISGTVNTEAFF
cdr3_nt: TGTGCCAGTAGTATCTCCGGGACAGTAAACACTGAAGCTTTCTTT

j_call: TRBJ2-6
d_call: .
clone_size: once
v_call: TRBV6-5
cdr3_aa: CASGLSTTGANVLTF
cdr3_nt: TGTGCCAGCGGTCTAAGCACCACGGGGGCCAACGTCCTGACTTTC

j_call: TRBJ1-6
d_call: .
clone_size: once
v_call: TRBV27
cdr3_aa: CASSRGENSPLHF
cdr3_nt: TGTGCCAGCAGCCGGGGGGAGAATTCACCCCTCCACTTT

j_call: TRBJ2-7
d_call: .
clone_size: .
v_call: TRBV6-5
cdr3_aa: CASSSHITYEQYF
cdr3_nt: TGTGCCAGCAGTTCCCATATAACCTACGAGCAGTACTTC

j_call: TRBJ2-7
d_call: .
clone_size: .
v_call: TRBV11-3
cdr3_aa: CASSLGLAASYEQYF
cdr3_nt: TGTGCCAGCAGCTTAGGCCTGGCGGCGTCGTACGAGCAGTACTTC

j_call: TRBJ1-5
d_call: .
clone_size: .
v_call: TRBV5-1
cdr3_aa: CASSLDGSGNQPQHF
cdr3_nt: TGCGCCAGCAGCTTGGACGGTTCGGGCAATCAGCCCCAGCATTTT

j_call: TRBJ1-1
d_call: .
clone_size: .
v_call: TRBV11-3
cdr3_aa: CASSPYEGSTEAFF
cdr3_nt: TGTGCCAGCAGCCCTTATGAGGGATCCACTGAAGCTTTCTTT

j_call: TRBJ2-5
d_call: .
clone_size: .
v_call: TRBV7-2
cdr3_aa: CASSLLARGGTGAETQYF
cdr3_nt: TGTGCCAGCAGCCTATTAGCTAGGGGGGGTACGGGGGCAGAGACCCAGTACTTC

j_call: TRBJ1-2
d_call: TRBD1
clone_size: once
v_call: TRBV6-2/TRBV6-3
cdr3_aa: CASSYSLGEVAGGNYGYTF
cdr3_nt: TGTGCCAGCAGTTACTCGCTTGGGGAGGTGGCAGGGGGCAACTATGGCTACACCTTC

j_call: TRBJ2-5
d_call: .
clone_size: .
v_call: TRBV24-1
cdr3_aa: CATSALGGSAETQYF
cdr3_nt: TGTGCCACCAGTGCCTTGGGGGGCTCGGCGGAGACCCAGTACTTC

j_call: TRBJ1-5
d_call: .
clone_size: .
v_call: TRBV28
cdr3_aa: CATSPAGSYQPQHF
cdr3_nt: TGTGCCACCTCCCCAGCAGGAAGCTATCAGCCCCAGCATTTT

j_call: TRBJ2-3
d_call: .
clone_size: once
v_call: TRBV18
cdr3_aa: CASSPRVSTDTQYF
cdr3_nt: TGTGCCAGCTCACCGCGGGTTAGCACAGATACGCAGTATTTT

j_call: TRBJ1-6
d_call: .
clone_size: .
v_call: TRBV6-6
cdr3_aa: CASSPPQVGICYF
cdr3_nt: TGTGCCAGCAGTCCACCTCAGGTGGGAATCTGCTACTTT

j_call: TRBJ1-2
d_call: .
clone_size: .
v_call: TRBV9
cdr3_aa: CASSVGRQGRSYTF
cdr3_nt: TGTGCCAGCAGCGTCGGACGGCAGGGGAGGAGCTACACCTTC

j_call: TRBJ1-6
d_call: .
clone_size: once
v_call: TRBV2
cdr3_aa: CASSLGRADIPLHF
cdr3_nt: TGTGCCAGCAGCCTCGGACGGGCGGACATCCCCCTCCACTTT

j_call: TRBJ1-1
d_call: .
clone_size: .
v_call: TRBV12-3/TRBV12-4
cdr3_aa: CASSFDTNTEAFF
cdr3_nt: TGTGCCAGCAGTTTCGACACGAACACTGAAGCTTTCTTT

j_call: TRBJ1-2
d_call: TRBD1
clone_size: .
v_call: TRBV6-5
cdr3_aa: CASSLGGDYGYTF
cdr3_nt: TGTGCCAGCAGCTTAGGGGGCGACTATGGCTACACCTTC

j_call: TRBJ1-1
d_call: .
clone_size: .
v_call: TRBV5-6
cdr3_aa: CASSLMTETEAFF
cdr3_nt: TGTGCCAGCAGCCTCATGACTGAGACTGAAGCTTTCTTT

j_call: TRBJ1-5
d_call: .
clone_size: once
v_call: TRBV6-1
cdr3_aa: CASSEMVQQPQHF
cdr3_nt: TGTGCCAGCAGTGAAATGGTTCAGCAGCCCCAGCATTTT

j_call: TRBJ2-7
d_call: .
clone_size: .
v_call: TRBV7-9
cdr3_aa: CASSLLGYEQYF
cdr3_nt: TGTGCCAGCAGCCTACTAGGCTACGAGCAGTACTTC

j_call: TRBJ1-2
d_call: .
clone_size: .
v_call: TRBV19
cdr3_aa: CASSQHPRPYGYTF
cdr3_nt: TGTGCCAGTAGCCAACACCCCCGCCCATATGGCTACACCTTC

j_call: TRBJ2-3
d_call: TRBD2
clone_size: .
v_call: TRBV15
cdr3_aa: CATSRDYEGGEDTQYF
cdr3_nt: TGTGCCACCAGCAGAGATTATGAGGGAGGGGAAGATACGCAGTATTTT

j_call: TRBJ2-7
d_call: .
clone_size: .
v_call: TRBV2
cdr3_aa: CASTTYGDEQYF
cdr3_nt: TGTGCCAGCACAACCTACGGGGACGAGCAGTACTTC

j_call: TRBJ1-1
d_call: .
clone_size: .
v_call: TRBV6-1
cdr3_aa: CASSEQGRYAFF
cdr3_nt: TGTGCCAGCAGTGAACAGGGAAGGTACGCTTTCTTT

j_call: TRBJ1-4
d_call: .
clone_size: .
v_call: TRBV5-6
cdr3_aa: CASSTTGSTNEKLFF
cdr3_nt: TGTGCTAGCAGCACGACAGGATCAACTAATGAAAAACTGTTTTTT

j_call: TRBJ2-3
d_call: TRBD2
clone_size: .
v_call: TRBV20-1
cdr3_aa: CSASLAGSTDTQYF
cdr3_nt: TGCAGTGCTAGTCTAGCGGGAAGCACAGATACGCAGTATTTT